These 17 T cell receptor beta chains were sequenced from one sample in a study of blood T cell repertoires in COVID-19 (dated by TCRdb to 2018 to 2021). Libraries were made using the immunoSEQ multiplex PCR assay. Entries here come from immuneACCESS through TCRdb and include only in-frame sequences with V and J called. Some clones fail to appear in such tables; in the studies checked, an unresolved V gene covers under half of the shortfall, and the cause of the remainder is unknown. This sample has approximately 19,000 clones in its table, and roughly 81% of those were observed once. The top ten hold 6.5% to 9% of the sample. Sequencing input: peripheral blood. These receptors came from a man aged 55 to 70 with acute or convalescent COVID-19.

V is TRBV6-1 and J is TRBJ2-5; the D gene is possibly TRBD1 (5 bases). Trimming stripped 3 bases from V and 3 bases from J, with 14 bases between. The CDR3 is made up of 15 amino acids. In germline, CDR1 is MNHNS, CDR2 SASEGT. CDR3 in DNA: TGTGCCAGCAGTGATTTAGGGGCTTTGGAAGAGACCCAGTACTTC. Protein: CASSDLGALEETQYF.

DNA of the CDR3: TGTGCCAGCAACCGGCTGACAGTCTATGGCTACACCTTC. The encoded protein is CASNRLTVYGYTF. The chain employs TRBV2 and TRBJ1-2, with a possible D match to TRBD1 (5 bases). The CDR3 has 13 amino acids. Germline V gene data show CDR1 as SNHLY and CDR2 as FYNNEI. The V end was cut by 7 bases, the J end by 4 bases, with 13 bases between.

The V gene is TRBV5-1, the J gene TRBJ2-1; TRBD2 aligns across 10 bases. Germline CDR1 is SGHRS and CDR2 is YFSETQ. V lost 4 bases, J lost 8 bases, and 12 bases stayed unmatched. The CDR3 runs to 16 residues. CDR3 region: CASSIDSGGPPDEQFF. The CDR3 DNA is TGCGCCAGCAGCATAGATAGCGGGGGGCCGCCTGATGAGCAGTTCTTC.

The J gene is TRBJ2-2, the V gene TRBV30; 8 positions agree with TRBD2. The CDR3 is 14 residues long. V dropped 3 bases and J dropped 4; count of bases not matched to a gene: 4. Germline V gene data show CDR1 as GTSNPN and CDR2 as SVGIG (reference sequence). CDR3 coding DNA: TGTGCCTGGAGGGCGGGGGGAGGCACCGGGGAGCTGTTTTTT. Encoded protein: CAWRAGGGTGELFF.

The chain is built from TRBV12-5 and TRBJ1-2; weak D call: TRBD1 (6 bases). There are 15 residues in the CDR3. Germline V gene lookup returns CDR1 LGHNT and CDR2 FRNRAP. Trimming took off 5 bases at V and 3 bases at J, with 16 bases between the two ends. CDR3 bases: TGTGCTAGTGGTACCCCTTGGGACAATTACTATGGCTACACCTTC. Residues: CASGTPWDNYYGYTF.

V gene TRBV5-5 combines with J gene TRBJ2-7; D perhaps matches TRBD2 (7 bases). This CDR3 has 15 amino acids. V dropped 0 bases and J dropped 4 bases, with 14 bases sitting between them. The germline V gene encodes CDR1 SGHKS and CDR2 YYEKEE (reference sequence). The CDR3 nucleotides read TGTGCCAGCAGCTTGGTAGCAGGGGAGGGGTACGAGCAGTACTTC. Translated, it gives CASSLVAGEGYEQYF.

The chain links TRBV19 to TRBJ1-1; 7 positions agree with TRBD1. V lost 5 bases, J lost 1 base, and 13 bases stayed unmatched. This CDR3 is built from 17 residues. CDR1 is LNHDA and CDR2 is SQIVND in the germline V gene (reference sequence). CDR3 bases: TGTGCCAGTAGTGCCCTGGTCTCCGGGACAGCGAACACTGAAGCTTTCTTT. It translates to CASSALVSGTANTEAFF.

V is TRBV29-1 and J is TRBJ2-7; weak D call: TRBD1 (5 bases). The V end lost 4 bases, the J end lost 3 bases, and 7 bases lay between the germline ends. This CDR3 region has 11 residues. Germline CDR1 reads SQVTM; CDR2 reads ANQGSEA. Here the CDR3 DNA reads TGCAGCGTTGGACAGTTCTACGAGCAGTACTTC. Encoded protein: CSVGQFYEQYF.

The chain has TRBV7-8 and TRBJ1-1, with D tentatively TRBD1 (5 bases). Germline assignment: CDR1 SGHVS and CDR2 FQNEAQ. With 5 bases removed from V and 3 bases from J, the gap between germline ends came to 10 bases. This CDR3 spans 13 amino acids. For the CDR3, the DNA is TGTGCCAGCAGCCAACAGGAGTACACTGAAGCTTTCTTT. As protein: CASSQQEYTEAFF.

The chain couples TRBV6-5 to TRBJ1-5; D gene unclear. Germline CDR1 reads MNHEY; CDR2 reads SVGAGI. The V gene lost 3 bases and the J gene lost 3 bases, with 6 bases spanning the gap. This CDR3 contains 13 residues. The CDR3 nucleotides are TGTGCCAGCAGTTATGAACTCAATCAGCCCCAGCATTTT. As protein: CASSYELNQPQHF.

The chain employs TRBV30 and TRBJ1-1; D unresolved. V lost 0 bases and J 4 bases, leaving 3 bases between the germline ends. The CDR3 sequence is 11 residues long. Germline V gives CDR1 GTSNPN, CDR2 SVGIG (reference sequence). The CDR3 here is CAWSVSTEAFF. The CDR3, as DNA: TGTGCCTGGAGTGTCAGCACTGAAGCTTTCTTT.

This clone was seen a handful of times. This chain uses TRBV2 with TRBJ2-7, with D tentatively TRBD1 (5 bases). The CDR3 is 13 amino acids. Trimming removed 3 bases from V and 6 bases from J, with 12 bases in between. Per the germline V gene, CDR1 is SNHLY and CDR2 is FYNNEI. CDR3 amino acids: CASSDPDRSEQYF. In nucleotides, the CDR3 is TGTGCCAGCAGTGATCCTGACAGATCCGAGCAGTACTTC.

The genes are TRBV7-8 and TRBJ1-2, with unresolved D. Germline CDR1 reads SGHVS; CDR2 reads FQNEAQ. The CDR3 is 15 residues long. The V end was cut by 1 base, the J end by 2 bases, with 11 bases between. The CDR3 is CASSLGRGENYGYTF. Here the CDR3 DNA reads TGTGCCAGCAGCTTAGGACGGGGAGAGAACTATGGCTACACCTTC.

This chain uses TRBV4-1 with TRBJ2-4; possible D gene TRBD2, 5 bases. Trimming pared 1 base from V and 1 base from J, leaving 14 bases between. The CDR3 length is 17 residues. CDR1 and CDR2 from the germline V gene are MGHRA and YSYEKL. CDR3 residues: CASSQVFGPGAKNIQYF. In DNA form, the CDR3 reads TGCGCCAGCAGCCAAGTTTTCGGCCCGGGGGCCAAAAACATTCAGTACTTC.

This chain uses TRBV19 with TRBJ1-5, with a possible D match to TRBD1 (6 bases). The CDR3 has 15 amino acids. V lost 5 bases and J lost 2, with 13 bases in between. CDR1 is LNHDA and CDR2 is SQIVND in the germline V gene (reference sequence). The CDR3 DNA sequence: TGTGCCAGTAGTCGGTGGGGGCAGGGCAATCAGCCCCAGCATTTT. This encodes CASSRWGQGNQPQHF.

The V call is TRBV4-2, the J call TRBJ1-2; D is unresolved. The CDR3 has 15 residues. The germline gives CDR1 LGHNA, CDR2 YNFKEQ. Trimming took 0 bases from V and 7 from J, leaving 15 bases between them. DNA of the CDR3: TGTGCCAGCAGCCAAGATACCGGGGTCCCTGGTGGCTACACCTTC. It yields the protein CASSQDTGVPGGYTF.

This rearrangement joins TRBV10-3 to TRBJ1-2; TRBD1 aligns across 8 bases. The germline V gene has CDR1 ENHRY and CDR2 SYGVKD. The CDR3 is 15 residues long. Trimming at V came to 3 bases and at J to 5 bases, leaving 8 bases not matched to a gene. CDR3 sequence reads: CAISDSATGAYGYTF. DNA for the CDR3: TGTGCCATCAGTGACTCGGCGACAGGGGCATATGGCTACACCTTC.